Here is one T cell receptor (beta chain) with its context. Antigen specificity is unknown. The time point is: patch test 3, about 24 weeks after DPC sensitization. Treatment denoted: therapeutic diphenylcyclopropenone sensitization with weekly scalp DPC. Total RNA was isolated from unfractionated whole blood. The study enrolled 18 to 70-year-old alopecia patients suitable for DPC. V lost 5 bases and J 4 bases, leaving 12 bases between the germline ends. This CDR3 comprises 14 residues. Germline assignment: CDR1 SGHAT and CDR2 FQNNGV. The sample belongs to a study of human T cells and chemical hapten exposure. Study results and limitations: DPC sensitization did not alter TCRs above 1 in 1000 frequency.

In the original workflow: More than 95,000 TCRs per sample was the median, with a range of roughly 23,224 to 690,600. TCRdb itself ran the RACE reads through MiXCR, one entry per CDR3 protein. These V and J calls rely on TCRdb rather than the paper's analysis. The sample consists of some 38,000 distinct CDR3 sequences, over 7.5% of them appearing once. The sequencing here drew on whole blood, taken in connection with sensitization to the hapten diphenylcyclopropenone (DPC). This TCR came from a man in his forties or fifties with alopecia areata. Some clones in this sample may be carry-over from other donors' samples. The V gene is TRBV11-2, the J gene TRBJ2-1; a possible D gene is TRBD1 (5 bases). The CDR3 coding sequence is TGTGCCAGCAGCCGTCTCGACAGATACAATGAGCAGTTCTTC. Translating gives CASSRLDRYNEQFF. Based on the CDR3 plus reference TRBV11-2 and TRBJ2-1, the full variable domain is EAGVAQSPRYKIIEKRQSVAFWCNPISGHATLYWYQQILGQGPKLLIQFQNNGVVDDSQLPKDRFSAERLKGVDSTLKIQPAKLEDSAVYLCASSRLDRYNEQFFGPGTRLTVL.